This T cell receptor beta chain emerged from a study of T cell responses to AZD1222 COVID-19 vaccine. General study findings and limits: It was only after the peak T cell response that any repertoires were sampled. The number of AZD1222 recipients seropositive at baseline was only five to seven. The donor cohort was predominantly white British with a female majority, and clonal diversity may have been underestimated. Spike-specific TCR breadth and depth went up after people got two AZD1222 doses.

Details on this clone: Its antigen is unknown.

CDR3 size: 18 residues. V lost 1 base to trimming and J lost 0 bases, with 16 bases between them. Germline values: CDR1 MDHEN, CDR2 SYDVKM. Method: immunoSEQ multiplex PCR; TCRdb's copy keeps in-frame clones and lacks some. The sample lists over 45,000 clones, around 89% seen once, with 1.5% to 2.5% in the top ten. The sequenced sample was peripheral blood, obtained on day 0 of AZD1222 vaccination. This clonotype was obtained from an adult in good health. The chain combines TRBV28 with TRBJ1-5; D gene uncertain. CDR3 residues: CASSLLDRRTYSNQPQHF. CDR3 coding DNA: TGTGCCAGCAGTTTATTGGACCGACGAACTTATAGCAATCAGCCCCAGCATTTT.